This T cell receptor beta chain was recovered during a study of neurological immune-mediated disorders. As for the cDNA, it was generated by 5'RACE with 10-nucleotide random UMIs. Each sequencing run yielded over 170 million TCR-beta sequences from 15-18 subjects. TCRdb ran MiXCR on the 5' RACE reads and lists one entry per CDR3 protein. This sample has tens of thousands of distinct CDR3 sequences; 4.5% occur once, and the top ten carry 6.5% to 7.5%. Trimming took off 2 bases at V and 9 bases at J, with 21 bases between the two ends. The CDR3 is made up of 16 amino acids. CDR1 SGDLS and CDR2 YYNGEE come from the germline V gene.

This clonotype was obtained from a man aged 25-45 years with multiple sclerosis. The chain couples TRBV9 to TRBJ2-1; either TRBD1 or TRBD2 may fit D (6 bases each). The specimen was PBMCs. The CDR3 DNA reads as TGTGCCAGCAGCGTCACGTGGGGGGCCAAATCCCCTGAGCAGTTCTTC. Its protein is CASSVTWGAKSPEQFF. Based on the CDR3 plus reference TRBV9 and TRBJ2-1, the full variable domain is DSGVTQTPKHLITATGQRVTLRCSPRSGDLSVYWYQQSLDQGLQFLIQYYNGEERAKGNILERFSAQQFPDLHSELNLSSLELGDSALYFCASSVTWGAKSPEQFFGPGTRLTVL.